This TCR beta chain was profiled in a study of T-cell memory formation after mild COVID-19. The study, taken as a whole, reports: Pre-infection memory carried some responding clones, suggesting that cross-reactive memory joined.

With 3 bases removed from V and 12 bases from J, the gap between germline ends came to 27 bases. The CDR3 sequence is 17 residues long. Germline V CDR1 and CDR2: SGHTA, FQGNSA. TCRdb called the 5' RACE reads again in MiXCR, with one record for every CDR3 protein. The repertoire has about 130,000 distinct CDR3 sequences, about 23% of them found once; the top ten carry around a quarter. Comments on this clonotype: Its antigen remains unidentified.

This clonotype originated in an adult woman who had mild COVID-19 (a few samples of this study predate the infection). Cell type and time point are not known. The sequenced material came from PBMCs or a T cell subset sorted from them (not recorded which). V gene TRBV7-2 combines with J gene TRBJ2-1, with D perhaps matching TRBD1 (7 bases). The CDR3 sequence: CASSFTRLKLFQGGQFF. In DNA, the CDR3 is TGTGCCAGCAGCTTCACTAGACTTAAACTCTTCCAGGGGGGGCAGTTCTTC.